The entry below describes one TCR beta chain. Its antigen remains unidentified. This entry is derived from a study of blood T cells in healthy people across ages. Findings and limits, study-wide: The long-lived group displayed more naive CD4+ cells, plus higher diversity, than the aged donors did.

Researchers report isolating at least 7 million PBMCs per sample. Per individual sample, total RNA of at least 5 micrograms was extracted. V lost 0 bases and J 2 bases, leaving 10 bases between the germline ends. CDR3 length: 15 residues. The authors ran a second PCR of about 7 to 12 cycles using a sample-barcoded 5' primer and a J-beta primer mix. TCRdb independently ran MiXCR on the 5' RACE reads; one entry per CDR3 protein. The table records about 900,000 distinct CDR3 sequences, roughly 52% of them present only once. The chain has TRBV12-3 or TRBV12-4 and TRBJ2-5; D is unresolved. Source material: blood. This TCR was recovered from a man aged 25 to 45 in good health. CDR3 coding DNA: TGTGCCAGCAGTTTAGCGCCACACCAGCAAGAGACCCAGTACTTC. Amino acids: CASSLAPHQQETQYF.